The clone carrying this TCR beta chain has more than one count but fewer than ten. Germline V lookup: CDR1 MNHNS, CDR2 SASEGT. CDR3 length: 15 amino acids. The ends were cut back, 1 base at V and 3 bases at J, with 10 bases in the middle. TCRdb keeps only in-frame clones here, not all; method: immunoSEQ multiplex PCR. The data contain 100,000 to 120,000 clones, less than 90% of them seen just once; the ten biggest clones take up 4% to 5%. This record comes from a study of blood T cell repertoires in COVID-19. The sample consisted of peripheral blood. This clonotype was obtained from a man aged 50 or older with acute or convalescent COVID-19. The chain employs TRBV6-1 and TRBJ1-5; D gene uncertain. The CDR3: CASSEVIASNQPQHF. CDR3 coding DNA: TGTGCCAGCAGTGAAGTAATAGCATCCAATCAGCCCCAGCATTTT.